The TCR beta chain described here comes from a study of blood T cell repertoires in COVID-19. Study-wide background: Acute and convalescent COVID-19 samples came from the United States, Italy and Spain. Sources were T cells, B-cell-depleted T cells, or PBMCs; the material itself was cDNA or gDNA.

This CDR3 has 14 amino acids. Trimming removed 4 bases from V and 7 bases from J, with 17 bases in between. Looked up from germline, CDR1 is SGHKS and CDR2 is YYEKEE (reference sequence). Study processing details: Nucleated cell number was recorded as an estimate derived from reference gene primer amplification. Assay: immunoSEQ multiplex PCR; the TCRdb copy retains only in-frame clones and omits some. V, J and clone size are taken as reported in that table, and D and trimming were inferred from the DNA itself. The top ten clones hold about 0.95% of a sample with 180,000 or so clones, 86% of them seen once. This clone has a handful of counts.

This clonotype was obtained from a young man with acute or convalescent COVID-19. The source material was peripheral blood. J is TRBJ1-1 and V is TRBV5-5, with D unresolved. The CDR3 DNA sequence: TGTGCCAGCAGCGAAGCCGTACACGGCGGTGAAGCTTTCTTT. It yields the protein CASSEAVHGGEAFF. Filled out from reference TRBV5-5 and TRBJ1-1, the complete variable domain reads DAGVTQSPTHLIKTRGQQVTLRCSPISGHKSVSWYQQVLGQGPQFIFQYYEKEERGRGNFPDRFSARQFPNYSSELNVNALLLGDSALYLCASSEAVHGGEAFFGQGTRLTVV.